The 13 T cell receptor beta chains below come from one sample, sequenced in a study of shared clonotypes between healthy human individuals. Terminally differentiated effector memory CD45RA+ cells were excluded by CCR7 positive selection of CD45RO-negative cells. Using immunoSEQ multiplex PCR, the repertoire was profiled, and TCRdb retains in-frame clones only, with some absent. This table has under 1 million clones, approximately 92% appearing once. What was sequenced was naive CD8+ T cells sorted from blood. The receptors were gathered from a man under 40 in good health.

This CDR3 reads CASSLGGQGRNEQYF. The CDR3 bases are TGTGCCAGCAGCTTAGGGGGACAGGGGAGAAATGAGCAGTACTTC. The chain uses TRBV7-9 and TRBJ2-7, with 10 nucleotides matching TRBD1. Trimming took 1 base from V and 7 from J; bases not matched to a gene: 7. The CDR3 is made up of 15 amino acids. Germline CDR1 and CDR2: SEHNR and FQNEAQ (reference sequence). Drawing the rest from reference TRBV7-9 and TRBJ2-7, the complete variable domain is DTGVSQNPRHKITKRGQNVTFRCDPISEHNRLYWYRQTLGQGPEFLTYFQNEAQLEKSRLLSDRFSAERPKGSFSTLEIQRTEQGDSAMYLCASSLGGQGRNEQYFGPGTRLTVT.

This clone came up a few times. DNA for the CDR3: TGTGCCAGCAGTCCCACAGGGGCAGATACGCAGTATTTT. It encodes CASSPTGADTQYF. The chain combines TRBV28 with TRBJ2-3; 7 nucleotides match TRBD1. J gave up 4 bases and V 5 bases, and 3 bases lay outside the gene matches. CDR1 and CDR2 from the germline V gene are MDHEN and SYDVKM. CDR3 length: 13 residues.

The V gene is TRBV28, the J gene TRBJ2-7; D is uncertain. The V end was cut by 5 bases, the J end by 3 bases, with 8 bases between. The CDR3 length is 12 residues. Germline CDR1 MDHEN, CDR2 SYDVKM. This CDR3 reads CASSPPFYEQYF. The DNA for the CDR3 is TGTGCCAGCAGTCCCCCTTTCTACGAGCAGTACTTC.

The chain employs TRBV2 and TRBJ2-7, with D possibly being TRBD1 (6 bases). Germline loops: CDR1 SNHLY, CDR2 FYNNEI. CDR3 size: 13 residues. Trimming pared 9 bases from V and 1 base from J, leaving 13 bases between. The CDR3 loop reads CASTGTRSYEQYF. In DNA, the CDR3 is TGTGCCAGTACTGGGACAAGATCCTACGAGCAGTACTTC.

V and J are TRBV5-8 and TRBJ1-4; D gene ambiguous. The CDR3 extends over 15 amino acids. CDR1 and CDR2 from the germline V gene are SGHTS and YDEGEE. V lost 10 bases to trimming and J lost 8 bases, with 24 bases between them. The DNA of the CDR3 is TGTGCCGCCGGGCAGAAAGGTTTCGGAATGGAAAAACTGTTTTTT. It is translated as CAAGQKGFGMEKLFF. Full variable domain (rest looked up from reference TRBV5-8 and TRBJ1-4): EAGVTQSPTHLIKTRGQQATLRCSPISGHTSVYWYQQALGLGLQFLLWYDEGEERNRGNFPPRFSGRQFPNYSSELNVNALELEDSALYLCAAGQKGFGMEKLFFGSGTQLSVL.

The chain uses TRBV27 and TRBJ2-7, with D uncertain. CDR1 MNHEY and CDR2 SMNVEV come from the germline V gene (reference sequence). The V end was cut by 3 bases, the J end by 2 bases, with 8 bases between. The CDR3 runs to 13 residues. DNA of the CDR3: TGTGCCAGCAGTTTTGGTCCGACCTACGAGCAGTACTTC. Its translation: CASSFGPTYEQYF.

This chain uses TRBV5-6 with TRBJ1-1; 12 positions match TRBD1. This CDR3 has 17 amino acids. After removal of 6 bases from V and 0 bases from J, the junction contained 9 bases not matched to a gene. Germline-derived CDR1 and CDR2 are SGHDT and YYEEEE. The CDR3 spells CASTFGGTGGLNTEAFF. Here the CDR3 DNA reads TGTGCCAGCACCTTTGGAGGGACAGGGGGCCTGAACACTGAAGCTTTCTTT. Complete variable domain (other parts from reference TRBV5-6 and TRBJ1-1): DAGVTQSPTHLIKTRGQQVTLRCSPKSGHDTVSWYQQALGQGPQFIFQYYEEEERQRGNFPDRFSGHQFPNYSSELNVNALLLGDSALYLCASTFGGTGGLNTEAFFGQGTRLTVV.

The V call is TRBV7-8, the J call TRBJ2-7; no definite D call. CDR1 SGHVS and CDR2 FQNEAQ come from the germline V gene. Trimming pared 4 bases from V and 3 bases from J, leaving 19 bases between. The CDR3 length is 16 residues. The CDR3: CASSSTSGDRSYEQYF. The CDR3 DNA follows: TGTGCCAGCAGCTCAACTTCAGGCGACCGTAGCTACGAGCAGTACTTC.

The chain employs TRBV7-9 and TRBJ2-3; maybe TRBD2 (5 bases). Trimming took 1 base from V and 5 from J, leaving 10 bases between them. CDR1 is SEHNR, CDR2 FQNEAQ, per germline (reference sequence). This CDR3 contains 14 residues. The CDR3 here is CASSLVLGIDTQYF. CDR3 nucleotide sequence: TGTGCCAGCAGCTTAGTACTAGGAATAGATACGCAGTATTTT.

The V gene is TRBV27, the J gene TRBJ2-2, with D uncertain. Germline lookup yields CDR1 MNHEY and CDR2 SMNVEV (reference sequence). Deletions cut 0 bases from V and 6 bases from J, with 2 bases between. The CDR3 contains 12 residues. The CDR3 sequence: CASSLSAGELFF. The CDR3 nucleotides read TGTGCCAGCAGTTTATCGGCCGGGGAGCTGTTTTTT.

The rearrangement links TRBV6-1 to TRBJ1-1, with D hard to call. This CDR3 spans 15 amino acids. V was shortened by 2 bases and J by 0 bases, with 10 bases between the two germline ends. Germline V gives CDR1 MNHNS, CDR2 SASEGT. This CDR3 reads CASSESISMNTEAFF. The CDR3 bases are TGTGCCAGCAGTGAATCAATCAGTATGAACACTGAAGCTTTCTTT.

V gene TRBV18 combines with J gene TRBJ2-1; D is possibly TRBD1 (5 bases). CDR1 is KGHSH, CDR2 LQKENI, per germline. Trimming took 3 bases from V and 2 from J, leaving 20 bases between them. The CDR3 is 18 residues long. The CDR3 sequence is CASSPRALQEGPYNEQFF. CDR3 DNA sequence: TGTGCCAGCTCACCTAGAGCCCTACAGGAAGGGCCCTACAATGAGCAGTTCTTC.

The chain is built from TRBV10-1 and TRBJ2-7, with D perhaps matching TRBD2 (6 bases). Germline CDR1 and CDR2: WNHNN and SYGVQD (reference sequence). The V end lost 5 bases, the J end lost 2 bases, and 13 bases lay between the germline ends. The length of the CDR3 is 14 residues. CDR3 DNA: TGCGCCAGCAGTTCCCCGGGAGCGCCCTACGAGCAGTACTTC. It translates to CASSSPGAPYEQYF.